One and the same sample provided the 27 T cell receptor beta chains below, sequenced in a study of blood T cell repertoires in COVID-19. TCRdb's copy holds only in-frame clones and misses some; the assay was immunoSEQ multiplex PCR. This sample has 150,000 or so clones, with roughly 85% found just once. What was sequenced was PBMCs or T cells enriched from blood (not recorded which). The origin of the receptors is a woman in her forties or fifties who had recovered from COVID-19.

CDR3 in DNA: TGTGCCACCAGTGGACAGGGAAATTACAATGAGCAGTTCTTC. This sequence encodes CATSGQGNYNEQFF. The chain recombines TRBV24-1 with TRBJ2-1, with 7 bases fitting TRBD1. This CDR3 has 14 residues. Germline trimming cut 5 bases from V and 4 bases from J; bases unmatched to any gene: 4. The germline V gene has CDR1 KGHDR and CDR2 SFDVKD.

The chain couples TRBV9 to TRBJ2-2; D is perhaps TRBD2 (5 bases). Germline V gene lookup returns CDR1 SGDLS and CDR2 YYNGEE. Between the trimmed V and J ends, which lost 4 bases and 3 bases, there was a span of 16 bases. The CDR3 contains 16 residues. The CDR3 loop is CASSPWGGEYTGELFF. The CDR3 coding sequence is TGTGCCAGCAGCCCTTGGGGTGGGGAGTACACCGGGGAGCTGTTTTTT.

J is TRBJ1-1 and V is TRBV19; the match to TRBD1 covers 7 bases. The germline gives CDR1 LNHDA, CDR2 SQIVND (reference sequence). Losses at the gene ends were 8 bases for V and 4 bases for J; bases not matched to a gene: 7. This CDR3 has 13 residues. This chain's CDR3 is CASRDRLLTEAFF. CDR3 DNA: TGTGCCAGTCGGGACAGACTTCTCACTGAAGCTTTCTTT.

V gene TRBV10-3 combines with J gene TRBJ2-3; 7 bases line up with TRBD2. Germline CDR1 is ENHRY and CDR2 is SYGVKD. V lost 6 bases, J lost 0 bases, and 3 bases stayed unmatched. This CDR3 region has 14 residues. DNA of the CDR3: TGTGCCATCAGGGGAGCGGGGAGCACAGATACGCAGTATTTT. It encodes CAIRGAGSTDTQYF.

CDR3 amino acids: CAISESGGGALSYNEQFF. The CDR3 bases are TGTGCCATCAGTGAGTCTGGCGGGGGGGCCTTGTCCTACAATGAGCAGTTCTTC. The rearrangement uses TRBV10-3 and TRBJ2-1; 9 bases are a match to TRBD2. The CDR3 contains 18 residues. Germline V CDR1 and CDR2: ENHRY, SYGVKD. V was clipped by 0 bases and J by 1 base; unmatched bases: 7.

The J gene is TRBJ1-2, the V gene TRBV5-8; 8 bases fit TRBD1. CDR1 and CDR2 from the germline V gene are SGHTS and YDEGEE. Trimming removed 4 bases from V and 1 base from J; junction bases left unmatched: 18. CDR3 size: 19 residues. This CDR3 is CASSPYFGQGKENNYGYTF. Written as DNA, the CDR3 is TGTGCCAGCAGCCCTTATTTTGGACAGGGAAAAGAAAATAACTATGGCTACACCTTC. Supplemented by reference TRBV5-8 and TRBJ1-2, the full variable domain reads EAGVTQSPTHLIKTRGQQATLRCSPISGHTSVYWYQQALGLGLQFLLWYDEGEERNRGNFPPRFSGRQFPNYSSELNVNALELEDSALYLCASSPYFGQGKENNYGYTFGSGTRLTVV.

Only a few counts were recorded for this clone. The V call is TRBV10-3, the J call TRBJ2-7, with TRBD1 as a possible D gene (6 bases). There are 15 residues in the CDR3. Germline-derived CDR1 and CDR2 are ENHRY and SYGVKD. Trimming cost V 4 bases and J 5 bases, with 18 bases left between them. The CDR3 coding sequence is TGTGCCATCAGTGCCGAGAGGCAGGGGACCCACGAGCAGTACTTC. The encoded protein is CAISAERQGTHEQYF.

This chain uses TRBV6-4 with TRBJ2-3; 12 bases match TRBD2. Germline CDR1 reads MRHNA; CDR2 reads SNTAGT. The CDR3 covers 15 residues. Trimming removed 8 bases from V and 3 bases from J; junction bases left unmatched: 6. The CDR3 sequence is CASATSGGTTDTQYF. As DNA, the CDR3 is TGTGCCAGCGCGACTAGCGGGGGCACAACAGATACGCAGTATTTT.

The table lists this clone with a count of one. This chain connects TRBV7-8 to TRBJ1-5; TRBD1 agrees at 7 bases. Losses at the gene ends were 5 bases for V and 7 bases for J; bases not matched to a gene: 11. Germline V gives CDR1 SGHVS, CDR2 FQNEAQ. The CDR3 length is 15 residues. As DNA, the CDR3 is TGTGCCAGCAGCCCCCCGACAGGGTTCAAGCAGCCCCAGCATTTT. Encoded protein: CASSPPTGFKQPQHF.

The CDR3 sequence: CASSVEASGETDTQYF. DNA of the CDR3: TGTGCCAGCAGCGTAGAGGCTAGCGGGGAGACAGATACGCAGTATTTT. The chain carries TRBV9 and TRBJ2-3; 9 bases match TRBD2. J lost 3 bases, V lost 0 bases, and 5 bases had no gene match. The CDR3 is made up of 16 amino acids. Germline V gene sequence: CDR1 SGDLS, CDR2 YYNGEE.

The V gene is TRBV20-1, the J gene TRBJ1-1, with D possibly being TRBD1 (5 bases). The CDR3 loop spans 14 amino acids. The V gene lost 3 bases and the J gene lost 1 base, with 12 bases spanning the gap. The germline V gene encodes CDR1 DFQATT and CDR2 SNEGSKA (reference sequence). This CDR3 is CSASLADRNTEAFF. The CDR3 DNA follows: TGCAGTGCTAGTCTGGCAGACAGGAACACTGAAGCTTTCTTT.

The chain is built from TRBV27 and TRBJ2-5, with D possibly being TRBD1 (6 bases). Germline CDR1 MNHEY, CDR2 SMNVEV (reference sequence). CDR3 length equals 14 residues. V was cut by 5 bases and J by 2 bases, with 12 bases left in between. The CDR3, as DNA: TGTGCCAGCAGTGTACAGGGTACGCAAGAGACCCAGTACTTC. Encoded protein: CASSVQGTQETQYF.

The V call is TRBV6-2 or TRBV6-3, the J call TRBJ2-5, with TRBD2 as a possible D gene (5 bases). The CDR3 spans 13 residues. The V gene lost 6 bases and the J gene lost 5 bases, with 13 bases spanning the gap. CDR1 and CDR2 (germline): MNHEY, SVGEGT. The DNA for the CDR3 is TGTGCCAGCAGCCCCCGGCGGAGGGAGACCCAGTACTTC. As protein: CASSPRRRETQYF.

The chain joins TRBV5-1 to TRBJ1-1; D might be TRBD1 (6 bases). V dropped 4 bases and J dropped 1 base, with 11 bases sitting between them. The germline V gene encodes CDR1 SGHRS and CDR2 YFSETQ. This CDR3 has 14 residues. DNA of the CDR3: TGCGCCAGCAGCCCCCTACAGGGGAACACTGAAGCTTTCTTT. Encoded protein: CASSPLQGNTEAFF.

With respect to this clone: The junction and the germline gene differ at one end; a read error may be behind it. V gene TRBV12-5 combines with J gene TRBJ2-7; 7 bases match TRBD2. The CDR3 length is 12 residues. In germline, CDR1 is LGHNT, CDR2 FRNRAP. This chain's CDR3 is CASGFLLAAPHF. CDR3 nucleotide sequence: TGTGCTAGTGGTTTCCTCCTAGCGGCGCCCCACTTC.

The chain links TRBV27 to TRBJ1-2, with 7 bases fitting TRBD1. Germline trimming cut 6 bases from V and 5 bases from J; bases unmatched to any gene: 9. The CDR3 sequence is 14 residues long. CDR1 and CDR2 (germline): MNHEY, SMNVEV (reference sequence). In DNA, the CDR3 is TGTGCCAGCAGACCCCAGACAGGGCAGTATGGCTACACCTTC. This encodes CASRPQTGQYGYTF.

The chain employs TRBV11-1 and TRBJ1-1; the D gene is possibly TRBD1 (6 bases). The CDR3 has 15 amino acids. The V end was cut by 5 bases, the J end by 1 base, with 14 bases between. The germline V gene has CDR1 SGHAT and CDR2 FQDESV (reference sequence). As DNA, the CDR3 is TGTGCCAGCAGCCTGTACTTGGACAGGAACACTGAAGCTTTCTTT. Residues: CASSLYLDRNTEAFF. Filled out from reference TRBV11-1 and TRBJ1-1, the complete variable domain reads EAEVAQSPRYKITEKSQAVAFWCDPISGHATLYWYRQILGQGPELLVQFQDESVVDDSQLPKDRFSAERLKGVDSTLKIQPAELGDSAMYLCASSLYLDRNTEAFFGQGTRLTVV.

The V and J genes are TRBV6-1 and TRBJ2-7; D is unresolved. This CDR3 comprises 13 residues. CDR1 and CDR2 from the germline V gene are MNHNS and SASEGT. Between the trimmed V and J ends, which lost 1 base and 2 bases, there was a span of 6 bases. The CDR3 DNA follows: TGTGCCAGCAGTGAAGGCCAGACCTACGAGCAGTACTTC. Its protein is CASSEGQTYEQYF.

This rearrangement joins TRBV9 to TRBJ2-5, with a weak D call TRBD2 (5 bases). This CDR3 is 15 amino acids long. V lost 0 bases, J lost 3 bases, and 12 bases lay in between. CDR1 and CDR2 (germline): SGDLS, YYNGEE. The CDR3 spells CASSVGGIAEETQYF. Here the CDR3 DNA reads TGTGCCAGCAGCGTAGGAGGGATTGCGGAAGAGACCCAGTACTTC.

The chain carries TRBV6-6 and TRBJ2-7; D may be TRBD1 (5 bases). Trimming shortened V by 4 bases and J by 7 bases, and 8 bases separated the two germline ends. CDR1 and CDR2 from the germline V gene are MNHNY and SVGAGI (reference sequence). The CDR3 is 11 amino acids. CDR3 in amino acids: CASSSRQEQYF. The DNA of the CDR3 is TGTGCCAGCAGTTCCCGACAGGAGCAGTACTTC.

This clone was detected ten times or more. Other DNA sequences in the same sample also yield this CDR3. The rearrangement uses TRBV5-6 and TRBJ1-4; D is undetermined. The V gene's germline CDR1 is SGHDT and CDR2 YYEEEE. V lost 4 bases to trimming and J lost 0 bases, with 7 bases between them. The CDR3 runs to 14 residues. CDR3 in DNA: TGTGCCAGCAGCCTAGTTGCAACTAATGAAAAACTGTTTTTT. Protein product: CASSLVATNEKLFF.

The rearrangement joins TRBV7-9 to TRBJ2-3; 9 bases line up with TRBD2. The CDR3 has 16 amino acids. V lost 8 bases and J lost 2; bases outside the gene matches: 11. CDR1 and CDR2 from the germline V gene are SEHNR and FQNEAQ (reference sequence). CDR3 coding DNA: TGTGCCAGCTCCCTGGAGGGACTAGCCTCCACAGATACGCAGTATTTT. It is translated as CASSLEGLASTDTQYF.

This chain connects TRBV11-2 to TRBJ1-1; 8 positions agree with TRBD1. The CDR3 has 19 residues. Germline CDR1 and CDR2: SGHAT and FQNNGV. With 7 bases clipped from V and 0 bases from J, the junction kept 19 bases outside the gene matches. CDR3 bases: TGTGCCAGCACCCTTAACGGTTGGGACAGGAGGACCATGAACACTGAAGCTTTCTTT. It translates to CASTLNGWDRRTMNTEAFF.

The CDR3 region is CASSPGDTDYGYTF. The CDR3 DNA reads TGTGCCAGCAGCCCGGGAGATACCGACTATGGCTACACCTTC. The chain employs TRBV4-2 and TRBJ1-2; D is ambiguous. With 4 bases removed from V and 3 bases from J, the gap between germline ends came to 12 bases. The germline V gene encodes CDR1 LGHNA and CDR2 YNFKEQ. The CDR3 runs to 14 residues.

The DNA for the CDR3 is TGTGCCAGCAGCTTGTACGGGGAAAGGTCTCGGAATGAGCAGTTCTTC. It yields the protein CASSLYGERSRNEQFF. V gene TRBV5-8 combines with J gene TRBJ2-1; maybe TRBD2 (5 bases). The V and J ends lost 1 base and 7 bases respectively, with 18 bases between them. Germline V gives CDR1 SGHTS, CDR2 YDEGEE. The CDR3 extends over 16 amino acids.

This sequence joins TRBV27 and TRBJ1-5, with 7 nucleotides matching TRBD1. Unmatched junction bases numbered 6, after V lost 2 bases and J lost 5 bases. Germline loops: CDR1 MNHEY, CDR2 SMNVEV (reference sequence). The CDR3 contains 15 residues. The CDR3 bases are TGTGCCAGCAGTTTAGGAGTAGGGGGCCATCAGCCCCAGCATTTT. This gives the protein CASSLGVGGHQPQHF.

A single count supports this clone. The rearrangement joins TRBV7-3 to TRBJ1-1; perhaps TRBD1 as D (6 bases). CDR3 length: 15 residues. Per germline, CDR1 SGHTA and CDR2 FQGTGA. The V gene lost 4 bases and the J gene lost 0 bases, with 12 bases spanning the gap. For the CDR3, the DNA is TGTGCCAGCAGCTCACAGGGTGCTATGAACACTGAAGCTTTCTTT. Translation gives CASSSQGAMNTEAFF. Full variable domain (remainder filled in from reference TRBV7-3 and TRBJ1-1): GAGVSQTPSNKVTEKGKYVELRCDPISGHTALYWYRQSLGQGPEFLIYFQGTGAADDSGLPNDRFFAVRPEGSVSTLKIQRTERGDSAVYLCASSSQGAMNTEAFFGQGTRLTVV.